The rows below give T cell receptor beta chains drawn from one sample of a study of Graves' ophthalmopathy and Graves' hyperthyroidism. TCRdb ran MiXCR on the multiplex PCR reads and lists one entry per CDR3 protein. The data show about 640,000 distinct CDR3 sequences, about two fifths seen once. The sequenced material came from peripheral blood. These receptors were taken from an adult man with Graves' ophthalmopathy. The CDR3 runs from the conserved cysteine through the conserved F or W. The order of the fields is V gene, CDR3 protein.

>TRBV7-6
CASSNILAVPSYEQYF
>TRBV7-2
CASSSRGQAGHEQYF
>TRBV5-1
CASSPQGTYEQYF
>TRBV7-3
CASSLSYASGSNSGELFF
>TRBV5-1
CASSSYISGANVLTF
>TRBV10-3
CAISDVRDRGQNEKLFF
>TRBV10-3
CAISGTSNTEAFF
>TRBV9
CASSVSGTSANVLTF
>TRBV2
CASSKTGGGELFF
>TRBV2
CASNDRGYGYTF
>TRBV10-2
CASSVDYRQPQHF
>TRBV3-1
CASSQDTVSNQPQHF
>TRBV4-1
CASSQLDGNTIYF
>TRBV2
CASSTQPGASNQPQHF
>TRBV2
CASSDEEKLFF
>TRBV7-9
CASSTPGGPSYEQYF
>TRBV7-2
CASSLVSGSVGELFF
>TRBV25-1
CASLSSGTGVSNEKLFF
>TRBV29-1
CSVRQDSNQPQHF
>TRBV4-1
CASSQGVQQNQPQHF
>TRBV10-2
CASSESPYSYEQYF
>TRBV20-1
CSASRGDGYTF
>TRBV10-3
CAISGGTGHVGERDTQYF
>TRBV20-1
CSAPPPDSPRVGYGYTF
>TRBV7-9
CASSPPRGEGKAFF
>TRBV25-1
CASSEYQGARNSPLHF
>TRBV11-2
CASSSTGVVLPSYEQYF
>TRBV5-1
CASSPYDRRRATQYF
>TRBV9
CASRDTAEVDGYTF
>TRBV15
CATSRTGQNGELFF
>TRBV7-2
CASSLGQRTGSQQYF
>TRBV9
CASSPPMGPAGEQYF
>TRBV7-6
CASSSTGVRSPLHF
>TRBV3-1
CASSQGLADLSEQYF
>TRBV5-1
CASTTGTDTQYF
>TRBV20-1
CSARDPESGYTF
>TRBV12-5
CASGSGREHGISGNTIYF
>TRBV2
CASSEQGPPLHF
>TRBV29-1
CSVEDRARGPGELFF
>TRBV19
CASSIGTEAYEQYF
>TRBV20-1
CSAARTGGEQYF
>TRBV11-2
CASSLDGGYRAFF
>TRBV5-4
CASSPRTLMEETQYF
>TRBV27
CASRPGQGIMQYF
>TRBV5-6
CAWSSGGSYEQYF
>TRBV7-2
CASSLSAGTGDEQYF
>TRBV19
CASSISALGTEAFF
>TRBV7-6
CASSRNTGGDGYTF
>TRBV7-2
CASSSPTGYYGYTF
>TRBV5-4
CASSHTLRADTEAFF
>TRBV29-1
CSVTATDTEAFF
>TRBV7-3
CASSFSLGETQYF
>TRBV29-1
CSVEVTGSSYEQYF
>TRBV9
CASSLGRAGAYEQCF
>TRBV20-1
CSARDLGQAQYF
>TRBV12-3/TRBV12-4
CASSLRRDNSPLHF
>TRBV12-3/TRBV12-4
CASGTVNTGELFF